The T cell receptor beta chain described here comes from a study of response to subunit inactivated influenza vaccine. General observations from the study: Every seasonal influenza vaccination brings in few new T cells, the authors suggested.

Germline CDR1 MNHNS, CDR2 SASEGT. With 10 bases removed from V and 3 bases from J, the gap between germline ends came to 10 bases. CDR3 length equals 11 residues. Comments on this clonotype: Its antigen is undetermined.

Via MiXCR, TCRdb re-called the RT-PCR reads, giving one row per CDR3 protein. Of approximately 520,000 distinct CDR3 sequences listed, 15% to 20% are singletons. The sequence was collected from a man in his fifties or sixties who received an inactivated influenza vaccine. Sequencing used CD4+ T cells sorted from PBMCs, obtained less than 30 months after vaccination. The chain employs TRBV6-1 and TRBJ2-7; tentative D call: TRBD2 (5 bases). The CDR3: CAIRDLYEQYF. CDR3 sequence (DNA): TGTGCCATCCGGGATCTCTACGAGCAGTACTTC.